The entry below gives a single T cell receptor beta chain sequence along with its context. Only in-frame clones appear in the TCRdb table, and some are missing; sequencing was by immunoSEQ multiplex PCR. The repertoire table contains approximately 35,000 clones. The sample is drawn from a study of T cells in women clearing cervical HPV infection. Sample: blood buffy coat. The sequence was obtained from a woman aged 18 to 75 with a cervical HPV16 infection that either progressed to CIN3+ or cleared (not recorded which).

The CDR3 reads CASSLVGGQGDGYTF. CDR3 bases read: TGCGCCAGCAGCTTGGTAGGGGGACAGGGGGATGGC. This chain connects TRBV5-1 to TRBJ1-2; TRBD1 matches 11 bases. The read terminates 3 residues ahead of where the CDR3 ends, so the germline J gene completes it. There are 15 residues in the CDR3. Trimming at V came to 0 bases and at J to 6 bases, leaving 4 bases not matched to a gene. The germline V gene encodes CDR1 SGHRS and CDR2 YFSETQ.